This T cell receptor (beta chain) was captured by sequencing in a study of blood T cell repertoires in COVID-19. Study-level background: Samples came from the United States, Italy and Spain, spanning acute and convalescent COVID-19. The analysed material was cDNA or gDNA that came from T cells, B-cell-depleted T cells, or PBMCs.

Per the original data handling: Amplified reference gene primers provided the basis for estimating nucleated cell counts. Clones were sequenced by immunoSEQ multiplex PCR, and TCRdb holds only the in-frame ones, with some missing. D and trimming were read from the DNA, whereas the V and J calls and clone size are those reported in that table. The sample lists 130,000 or so clones, about 86% occurring once. The sequencing sample was made of peripheral blood. The clonotype originates from a woman aged 55-69 years with acute or convalescent COVID-19.

CDR3 sequence (DNA): TGCGCCAGCAGCCCAGACAGACGGACAGGGGGACCCTTGAACACTGAAGCTTTCTTT. The encoded protein is CASSPDRRTGGPLNTEAFF. The chain employs TRBV5-1 and TRBJ1-1; 10 positions agree with TRBD1. Per germline, CDR1 SGHRS and CDR2 YFSETQ. This CDR3 comprises 19 residues. J gave up 0 bases and V 4 bases, and 15 bases lay outside the gene matches. Combining the CDR3 with reference TRBV5-1 and TRBJ1-1 gives the whole variable domain KAGVTQTPRYLIKTRGQQVTLSCSPISGHRSVSWYQQTPGQGLQFLFEYFSETQRNKGNFPGRFSGRQFSNSRSEMNVSTLELGDSALYLCASSPDRRTGGPLNTEAFFGQGTRLTVV.